Detailed here is one T cell receptor (beta chain). The data were obtained in a study of PD-L1 blockade in urothelial cancer. Study context: The researchers analyzed blood 3 weeks (second dose) and 6 weeks after treatment start.

Germline lookup yields CDR1 SGHVS and CDR2 FQNEAQ. V trimming: 2 bases; J trimming: 4 bases; junction bases outside the gene matches: 15. This CDR3 contains 20 residues. Time point reported: peripheral blood 6 weeks after treatment start. Pretreatment and on-treatment samples were taken, numbering 1 to 8 per patient. Synthetic templates analogous to TCR were spiked into all PCRs individually. The assay was immunoSEQ multiplex PCR, and TCRdb's table has in-frame clones only and misses some. The sample records approximately 44,000 clones, 75% to 95% being singletons. This specimen consisted of PBMCs, obtained around atezolizumab (anti-PD-L1) treatment. This rearrangement joins TRBV7-8 to TRBJ2-1, with 12 bases that match TRBD2. The receptor was derived from a man between 65 and 79 years old with urothelial cancer. The CDR3 region is CASSLRPRTSGTIIYNEQFF. The CDR3 coding sequence is TGTGCCAGCAGCTTAAGACCCAGGACTAGCGGGACCATTATTTACAATGAGCAGTTCTTC.